The 7 T cell receptor beta chains below come from one sample, sequenced in a study of Graves' ophthalmopathy and Graves' hyperthyroidism. RNA transcripts served as template for amplifying TCR beta CDR3 sequences. HTBI primers served in a first-round RT-PCR, which a second-round multiplex PCR followed. TCRdb used MiXCR to reprocess the multiplex PCR reads, holding one entry per CDR3 protein. The sample contains a few hundred thousand distinct CDR3 sequences, approximately 35% of which appear only once. Material for sequencing was peripheral blood or thyroid tissue (not recorded which). All receptors derive from an adult man with Graves' hyperthyroidism.

This clonotype has at least ten counts. This chain uses TRBV12-3 or TRBV12-4 with TRBJ1-1, with 9 bases identical to TRBD1. The length of the CDR3 is 15 residues. The V and J ends lost 6 bases and 5 bases, in that order; junction bases with no gene match: 10. DNA of the CDR3: TGTGCCAGCAGGCCCGACCACAGGGGGCGTACTGAAGCTTTCTTT. The encoded protein is CASRPDHRGRTEAFF.

Concerning this clonotype: The junction shows a germline mismatch at one end, possibly a read error. V and J are TRBV19 and TRBJ1-5; 8 nucleotides align to TRBD1. Germline-derived CDR1 and CDR2 are LNHDA and SQIVND (reference sequence). This CDR3 contains 15 residues. The CDR3 DNA reads TGTGCCCGTAGCGGACAGGGATATAGCAATCAGCCCCAGCATTTT. Translating gives CARSGQGYSNQPQHF. Filled out from reference TRBV19 and TRBJ1-5, the complete variable domain reads DGGITQSPKYLFRKEGQNVTLSCEQNLNHDAMYWYRQDPGQGLRLIYYSQIVNDFQKGDIAEGYSVSREKKESFPLTVTSAQKNPTAFYLCARSGQGYSNQPQHFGDGTRLSIL.

This clonotype has just a few counts. The rearrangement links TRBV19 to TRBJ2-5; weak D call: TRBD2 (6 bases). Trimming took 5 bases from V and 2 from J, leaving 15 bases between them. The CDR3 consists of 15 residues. Germline CDR1 is LNHDA and CDR2 is SQIVND (reference sequence). CDR3 amino acids: CASSPITGGQETQYF. Here the CDR3 DNA reads TGTGCCAGTAGTCCCATCACCGGGGGTCAAGAGACCCAGTACTTC.

Comments on this clonotype: The junction departs from the called germline gene at one end, perhaps through a read error. The chain links TRBV19 to TRBJ1-1; TRBD1 might be the D (6 bases). The CDR3 runs 14 residues. From germline, CDR1 is LNHDA and CDR2 SQIVND (reference sequence). CDR3: CACSGFGGRTEAFF. The CDR3 DNA is TGTGCCTGTAGTGGTTTCGGGGGGCGAACTGAAGCTTTCTTC.

The sample holds many counts of this clonotype. The chain uses TRBV12-3 or TRBV12-4 and TRBJ2-7; weak D call: TRBD2 (6 bases). There are 14 residues in the CDR3. Between the trimmed V and J ends, which lost 6 bases and 4 bases, there was a span of 16 bases. The CDR3 DNA is TGTGCCAGCAGAGCCGGGACTGCGAAGTACGAGCAGTACTTC. Its protein product is CASRAGTAKYEQYF.

This clonotype was counted many times. This sequence joins TRBV20-1 and TRBJ1-4, with TRBD1 matching over 7 bases. CDR1 is DFQATT and CDR2 is SNEGSKA in the germline V gene (reference sequence). J lost 4 bases, V lost 4 bases, and 3 bases had no gene match. This CDR3 region has 13 residues. The DNA for the CDR3 is TGCAGTGCTATCTACAGGGGTAATGAAAAACTGTTTTTT. As protein: CSAIYRGNEKLFF.

The rearrangement joins TRBV29-1 to TRBJ2-1, with D possibly TRBD2 on 6 matching bases. Germline V lookup: CDR1 SQVTM, CDR2 ANQGSEA. V gave up 6 bases and J gave up 3 bases, with 15 bases separating them. CDR3 length: 14 residues. CDR3 DNA: TGCAGCGTGCCCACCCGCGGGATCTACAATGAGCAGTTCTTC. Residues: CSVPTRGIYNEQFF.